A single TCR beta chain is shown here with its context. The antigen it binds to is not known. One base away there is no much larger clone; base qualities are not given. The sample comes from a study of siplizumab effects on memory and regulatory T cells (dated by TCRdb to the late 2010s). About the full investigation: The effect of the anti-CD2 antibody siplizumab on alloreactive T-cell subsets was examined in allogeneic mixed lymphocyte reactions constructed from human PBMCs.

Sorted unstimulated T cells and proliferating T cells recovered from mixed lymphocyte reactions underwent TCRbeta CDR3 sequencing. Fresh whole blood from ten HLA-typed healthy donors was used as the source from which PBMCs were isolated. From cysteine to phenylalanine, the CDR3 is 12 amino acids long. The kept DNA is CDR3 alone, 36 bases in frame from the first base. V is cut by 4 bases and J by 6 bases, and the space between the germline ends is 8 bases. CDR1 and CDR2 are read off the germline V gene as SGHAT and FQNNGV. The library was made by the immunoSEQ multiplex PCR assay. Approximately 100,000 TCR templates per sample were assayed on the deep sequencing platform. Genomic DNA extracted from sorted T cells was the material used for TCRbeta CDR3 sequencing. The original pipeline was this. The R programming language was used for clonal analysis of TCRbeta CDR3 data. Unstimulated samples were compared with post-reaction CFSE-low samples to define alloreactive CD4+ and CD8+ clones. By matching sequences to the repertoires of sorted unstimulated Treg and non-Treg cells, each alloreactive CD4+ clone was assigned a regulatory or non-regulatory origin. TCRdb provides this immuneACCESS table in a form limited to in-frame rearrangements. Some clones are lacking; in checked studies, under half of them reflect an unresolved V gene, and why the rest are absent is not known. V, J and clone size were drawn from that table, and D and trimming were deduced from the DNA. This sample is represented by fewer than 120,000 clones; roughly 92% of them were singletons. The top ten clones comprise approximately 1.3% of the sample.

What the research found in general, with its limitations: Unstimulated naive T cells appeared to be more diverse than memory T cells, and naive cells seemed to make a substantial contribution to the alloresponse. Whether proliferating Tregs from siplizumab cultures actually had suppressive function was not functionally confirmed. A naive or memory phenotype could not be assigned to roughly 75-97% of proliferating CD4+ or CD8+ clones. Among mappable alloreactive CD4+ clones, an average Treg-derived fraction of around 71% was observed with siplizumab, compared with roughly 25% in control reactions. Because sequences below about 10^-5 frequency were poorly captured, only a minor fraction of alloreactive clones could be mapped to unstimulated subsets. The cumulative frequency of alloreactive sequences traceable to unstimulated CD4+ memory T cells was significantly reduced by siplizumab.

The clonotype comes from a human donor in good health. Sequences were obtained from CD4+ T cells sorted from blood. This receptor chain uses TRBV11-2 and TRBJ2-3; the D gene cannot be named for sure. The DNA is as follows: TGTGCCAGCAGCTCCCCCTCGGATACGCAGTATTTT. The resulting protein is CASSSPSDTQYF.